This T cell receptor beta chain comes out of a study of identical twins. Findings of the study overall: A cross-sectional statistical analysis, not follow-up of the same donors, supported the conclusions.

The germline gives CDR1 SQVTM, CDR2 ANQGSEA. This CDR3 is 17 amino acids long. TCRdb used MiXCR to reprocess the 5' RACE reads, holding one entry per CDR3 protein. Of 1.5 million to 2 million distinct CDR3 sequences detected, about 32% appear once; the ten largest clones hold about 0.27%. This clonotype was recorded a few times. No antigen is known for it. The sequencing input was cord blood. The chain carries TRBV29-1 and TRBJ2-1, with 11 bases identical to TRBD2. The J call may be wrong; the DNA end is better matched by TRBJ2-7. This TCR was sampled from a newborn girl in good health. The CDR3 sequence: CSAAPGLAGSSYNEQYF. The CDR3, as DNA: TGCAGCGCCGCCCCAGGACTAGCGGGTAGCTCCTACAATGAGCAGTACTTC.